One and the same sample provided the 4 T cell receptor beta chains below, sequenced in a study of vaccination and CD4 T cells after COVID-19. The treatment: approximately 9-day PBMC culture with coronavirus spike peptide pools or control peptides (ViraFEST assay). Harvesting of the unexposed donor's CD4+ T cells predated the COVID-19 pandemic (2011-2018). Once obtained from cultured CD4+ T cells, the DNA was sequenced using the Oncomine TCR Beta short-read assay. Using its own MiXCR run on the PCR reads, TCRdb lists one record per CDR3 protein. The data contain some 310 distinct CDR3 sequences, around 9.6% of them singletons. For these receptors, no antigen is known. Sequencing was done on a sample of CD4+ T cells from blood, cultured in vitro. The receptors stem from a human donor in good health.

This clonotype is large (0.1 to 1%) by share. The rearrangement uses TRBV20-1 and TRBJ1-3; no clear D. The CDR3 is 13 residues long. Trimming took off 3 bases at V and 4 bases at J, with 10 bases between the two ends. Germline V gene data show CDR1 as DFQATT and CDR2 as SNEGSKA (reference sequence). The CDR3 DNA follows: TGCAGTGCTAGTTCTGGGTGGGGAAACACCATATATTTT. Translated: CSASSGWGNTIYF.

DNA for the CDR3: TGTGCCAGCAGCCCTCTAGCGGGGGCCTACGAGCAGTACTTC. It is translated as CASSPLAGAYEQYF. The chain has TRBV3-1 and TRBJ2-7; 10 bases align to TRBD2. The V segment lost 4 bases and the J segment 2 bases; nucleotides outside the gene matches: 2. Germline lookup yields CDR1 LGHDT and CDR2 YNNKEL (reference sequence). The CDR3 has 14 residues.

This clonotype is large in the sample. V usage is TRBV12-3 or TRBV12-4 and J usage is TRBJ1-1, with D perhaps matching TRBD1 (5 bases). The CDR3 extends over 15 amino acids. The V end lost 2 bases, the J end lost 0 bases, and 10 bases lay between the germline ends. Here the CDR3 reads CASSLRWGMNTEAFF. CDR3 bases: TGTGCCAGCAGTTTAAGGTGGGGCATGAACACTGAAGCTTTCTTT.

In its sample, this clonotype is large. This chain connects TRBV10-3 to TRBJ2-5; 11 bases map to TRBD2. The CDR3 covers 15 residues. Trimming removed 7 bases from V and 5 bases from J; junction bases left unmatched: 9. Germline V CDR1 and CDR2: ENHRY, SYGVKD. CDR3 DNA: TGTGCCATCACTAATAGCGGGGGGGCGGTCGAGACCCAGTACTTC. Translated, it gives CAITNSGGAVETQYF.